The 12 T cell receptor beta chains given below trace back to one sample, sequenced in a study of blood T cell repertoires in COVID-19. Libraries were prepared by immunoSEQ multiplex PCR; TCRdb keeps only in-frame clonotypes and omits some of them. The sample lists more than 400,000 clones, about 90% occurring once. Sequences were obtained from PBMCs or T cells enriched from blood (not recorded which). These receptors were taken from a man aged 18 to 30 who had recovered from COVID-19.

The rearrangement uses TRBV10-3 and TRBJ1-3; D might be TRBD1 (6 bases). V lost 0 bases and J lost 8, with 17 bases in between. The CDR3 is made up of 16 amino acids. Germline loops: CDR1 ENHRY, CDR2 SYGVKD. The CDR3 protein is CAISESNTGKEDTIYF. CDR3 DNA: TGTGCCATCAGTGAGTCGAACACAGGGAAGGAAGACACCATATATTTT.

V and J are TRBV7-6 and TRBJ1-4; 8 bases agree with TRBD1. The CDR3 has 16 amino acids. CDR1 and CDR2 from the germline V gene are SGHVS and FNYEAQ. V was pared by 5 bases and J by 9 bases, with 14 bases of the junction left unmatched. CDR3 DNA sequence: TGTGCCAGCAGCCCGGCAACGGACAGGGAAGCGAAAAAACTGTTTTTT. Its translation is CASSPATDREAKKLFF.

The rearrangement joins TRBV7-8 to TRBJ2-1, with a possible D match to TRBD1 (5 bases). This CDR3 has 18 amino acids. Germline values: CDR1 SGHVS, CDR2 FQNEAQ. Trimming left V 5 bases short and J 6 bases short, with 26 bases between. The chain's CDR3 is CASSPTPRNPGTGNEQFF. The CDR3 DNA reads TGTGCCAGCAGCCCCACTCCTAGGAACCCCGGAACAGGCAATGAGCAGTTCTTC.

The chain carries TRBV6-5 and TRBJ1-1; 9 nucleotides align to TRBD1. CDR3 size: 13 residues. Germline trimming cut 4 bases from V and 5 bases from J; bases unmatched to any gene: 2. Germline V CDR1 and CDR2: MNHEY, SVGAGI. CDR3 nucleotides: TGTGCCAGCAGTTCCGGACAGGGGACTGAAGCTTTCTTT. It specifies CASSSGQGTEAFF.

The V gene is TRBV13, the J gene TRBJ2-3; D gene ambiguous. V gave up 5 bases and J gave up 4 bases, with 10 bases separating them. Germline values: CDR1 PRHDT, CDR2 FYEKMQ (reference sequence). CDR3 size: 13 residues. CDR3 amino acids: CASSPLFADTQYF. The CDR3 DNA follows: TGTGCCAGCAGCCCACTTTTCGCAGATACGCAGTATTTT. The whole variable domain, filled in from reference TRBV13 and TRBJ2-3, reads AAGVIQSPRHLIKEKRETATLKCYPIPRHDTVYWYQQGPGQDPQFLISFYEKMQSDKGSIPDRFSAQQFSDYHSELNMSSLELGDSALYFCASSPLFADTQYFGPGTRLTVL.

The CDR3 loop is CASSQDGTGYEKLFF. For the CDR3, the DNA is TGTGCCAGCAGCCAAGATGGGACAGGGTATGAAAAACTGTTTTTT. V gene TRBV3-1 (or the pseudogene TRBV3-2) combines with J gene TRBJ1-4; 9 bases align to TRBD1. The V and J ends lost 0 bases and 6 bases, in that order; junction bases with no gene match: 2. The germline V gene has CDR1 LGHDT and CDR2 YNNKEL (reference sequence). CDR3 length equals 15 residues.

This sequence joins TRBV6-5 and TRBJ1-2; tentative D call: TRBD1 (5 bases). Trimming stripped 9 bases from V and 2 bases from J, with 10 bases between. From germline, CDR1 is MNHEY and CDR2 SVGAGI. This CDR3 region has 12 residues. The CDR3 spells CASATANYGYTF. The CDR3 DNA sequence: TGTGCCAGTGCGACAGCCAACTATGGCTACACCTTC.

The rearrangement uses TRBV9 and TRBJ2-1, with 12 bases lining up with TRBD2. The V gene's germline CDR1 is SGDLS and CDR2 YYNGEE. V lost 3 bases and J lost 5; bases outside the gene matches: 9. This CDR3 spans 17 amino acids. CDR3 residues: CASSAASGGAYDNEQFF. The CDR3, as DNA: TGTGCCAGCAGCGCCGCTAGCGGGGGGGCATATGACAATGAGCAGTTCTTC.

This chain uses TRBV5-4 with TRBJ2-6; TRBD1 matches at 7 bases. This CDR3 region has 17 residues. The V gene end was trimmed by 4 bases and the J gene end by 0 bases; junction bases not matched to a gene: 7. Germline CDR1 and CDR2: SGHNT and YYREEE (reference sequence). This CDR3 is CASSTGQRSSGANVLTF. Written as DNA, the CDR3 is TGTGCCAGCAGCACGGGACAGAGAAGCTCTGGGGCCAACGTCCTGACTTTC.

This rearrangement joins TRBV19 to TRBJ2-1, with 7 bases fitting TRBD1. The trim removed 6 bases at V and 2 bases at J, leaving 7 bases unmatched. Germline values: CDR1 LNHDA, CDR2 SQIVND (reference sequence). This CDR3 spans 15 amino acids. The CDR3 DNA is TGTGCCAGTAGCAGGGGGATCAGTGCCTACAATGAGCAGTTCTTC. Translated: CASSRGISAYNEQFF. The whole variable domain, remainder taken from reference TRBV19 and TRBJ2-1, is DGGITQSPKYLFRKEGQNVTLSCEQNLNHDAMYWYRQDPGQGLRLIYYSQIVNDFQKGDIAEGYSVSREKKESFPLTVTSAQKNPTAFYLCASSRGISAYNEQFFGPGTRLTVL.

The V call is TRBV28, the J call TRBJ1-5, with D maybe TRBD1 (5 bases). The CDR3 has 16 residues. The V gene's germline CDR1 is MDHEN and CDR2 SYDVKM. V lost 7 bases to trimming and J lost 0 bases, with 16 bases between them. CDR3 DNA: TGTGCCAGCATTAGGGGCTTGTTTTATAGCAATCAGCCCCAGCATTTT. Its protein product is CASIRGLFYSNQPQHF. The full variable domain, its missing parts supplied by reference TRBV28 and TRBJ1-5, is DVKVTQSSRYLVKRTGEKVFLECVQDMDHENMFWYRQDPGLGLRLIYFSYDVKMKEKGDIPEGYSVSREKKERFSLILESASTNQTSMYLCASIRGLFYSNQPQHFGDGTRLSIL.

This chain uses TRBV12-5 with TRBJ2-1; 12 bases align to TRBD2. Germline trimming cut 5 bases from V and 2 bases from J; bases unmatched to any gene: 4. Germline-derived CDR1 and CDR2 are LGHNT and FRNRAP. The CDR3 sequence is 16 residues long. The chain's CDR3 is CASGPPSGGAYNEQFF. CDR3 DNA sequence: TGTGCTAGTGGTCCCCCTAGCGGGGGGGCCTACAATGAGCAGTTCTTC.